The 25 T cell receptor beta chains given below trace back to one sample, sequenced in a study of regulatory T cells in long-lasting Graves disease. Researchers made TCR beta libraries by using iRepertoire HTBI primers and running Arm-PCR on CDR3 regions. MiXCR, run by TCRdb on the multiplex PCR reads, gives a single entry per CDR3 protein. The data hold hundreds of thousands of distinct CDR3 sequences, with about 15% observed a single time. Time point of the sample: newly diagnosed GD, antithyroid drugs for less than 3 months. The authors made the TCR library using RNA they extracted from PBMCs. These data were likewise used in another study, on T cells in Graves' hyperthyroidism and ophthalmopathy.

The specimen was peripheral blood mononuclear cells (PBMCs), collected at new diagnosis, from a patient treated with antithyroid drugs. These receptors originate from a man between 18 and 29 years old with Graves disease.

This clonotype appeared many times. The rearrangement uses TRBV5-5 and TRBJ2-7, with TRBD1 as a possible D gene (6 bases). This CDR3 has 14 amino acids. The germline CDR1 and CDR2 sequences are SGHKS and YYEKEE (reference sequence). V was clipped by 4 bases and J by 3 bases, with 14 bases between them. CDR3 protein: CASSGDRRIYEQYF. The CDR3 region has the DNA TGTGCCAGCAGCGGCGACAGGAGGATCTACGAGCAGTACTTC.

In its sample, this clonotype was seen a few times. A junction boundary mismatches the germline segment, possibly from a read error. V is TRBV3-1 and J is TRBJ1-5; D is undetermined. Per germline, CDR1 LGHDT and CDR2 YNNKEL (reference sequence). This CDR3 has 16 amino acids. In DNA, the CDR3 is TGTGCCAGCAGCCAAGAAGGCGTTAATAGCAATCAGCCTCAGCATTTT. Its translation: CASSQEGVNSNQPQHF.

The sample holds a few counts of this clonotype. V usage is TRBV28 and J usage is TRBJ1-2; no reliable D call. CDR1 and CDR2 (germline): MDHEN, SYDVKM. V lost 3 bases and J 5 bases, leaving 7 bases between the germline ends. This CDR3 is 12 amino acids long. The CDR3 bases are TGTGCCAGCAGTTTGTACCAGTATGGCTACACCTTC. Amino acid sequence: CASSLYQYGYTF.

The chain uses TRBV2 and TRBJ2-3; the match to TRBD2 covers 7 bases. V lost 8 bases to trimming and J lost 2 bases; unmatched junction nucleotides: 7. Germline V lookup: CDR1 SNHLY, CDR2 FYNNEI. This CDR3 spans 14 amino acids. CDR3 loop: CASRGGGDTDTQYF. The CDR3, as DNA: TGTGCCAGCCGAGGCGGGGGTGACACAGATACGCAGTATTTT.

In its sample, this clonotype was seen a few times. CDR3 amino acids: CASSLDSGATYNEQFF. The CDR3 region has the DNA TGTGCCAGCAGTTTAGATTCTGGGGCTACCTACAATGAGCAGTTCTTC. The chain couples TRBV12-3 or TRBV12-4 to TRBJ2-1, with a tentative D call TRBD1 (5 bases). This CDR3 region has 16 residues. Trimming shortened V by 1 base and J by 2 bases, and 12 bases separated the two germline ends.

This clonotype was counted at least ten times. The chain carries TRBV13 and TRBJ2-7; TRBD2 aligns across 9 bases. With 5 bases clipped from V and 1 base from J, the junction kept 12 bases outside the gene matches. This CDR3 is 17 amino acids long. Germline V gives CDR1 PRHDT, CDR2 FYEKMQ (reference sequence). The CDR3 is CASSPSALAGDSYEQYF. For the CDR3, the DNA is TGTGCCAGCAGCCCGAGCGCACTAGCGGGTGATTCCTACGAGCAGTACTTC.

This clonotype was recorded at least ten times. The V gene is TRBV20-1, the J gene TRBJ2-7; 8 nucleotides align to TRBD2. The CDR3 spans 12 residues. J was trimmed by 4 bases and V by 5 bases; bases with no gene match: 4. CDR1 and CDR2 (germline): DFQATT, SNEGSKA (reference sequence). CDR3 DNA: TGCAGTGCTCAAGTAGCGGGATACGAGCAGTACTTC. Its translation: CSAQVAGYEQYF.

V is TRBV19 and J is TRBJ2-1; D is ambiguous. CDR3 length: 13 residues. The germline gives CDR1 LNHDA, CDR2 SQIVND (reference sequence). Trimming took off 5 bases at V and 5 bases at J, with 10 bases between the two ends. The CDR3 DNA reads TGTGCCAGTAGTCCCTTGCTAGACAATGAGCAGTTCTTC. Translating gives CASSPLLDNEQFF.

J is TRBJ2-1 and V is TRBV6-5, with D perhaps matching TRBD2 (7 bases). The CDR3 extends over 15 amino acids. V was pared by 4 bases and J by 4 bases, with 14 bases between. Per germline, CDR1 MNHEY and CDR2 SVGAGI. The CDR3 DNA follows: TGTGCCAGCAGTTTCGACAGGCGGGGGTACAATGAGCAGTTCTTC. Its protein is CASSFDRRGYNEQFF.

The genes are TRBV4-2 and TRBJ2-2; no firm D call. Germline loops: CDR1 LGHNA, CDR2 YNFKEQ. The CDR3 consists of 18 residues. Trimming removed 1 base at V and 1 base at J, with 16 bases between. The CDR3 DNA reads TGTGCCAGCAGCCAAGTATTTTTGGTTGACCGGAACACCGGGGAGCTGTTTTTT. Amino acids: CASSQVFLVDRNTGELFF.

The rearrangement uses TRBV5-1 and TRBJ2-1; no definite D call. From germline, CDR1 is SGHRS and CDR2 YFSETQ. The CDR3 spans 14 residues. Deletions cut 4 bases from V and 5 bases from J, with 13 bases between. The CDR3 protein is CASSHQDGNNEQFF. The CDR3 region has the DNA TGCGCCAGCAGCCACCAGGACGGTAACAATGAGCAGTTCTTC.

Ten or more counts support this clonotype. V is TRBV7-9 and J is TRBJ2-7; D may correspond to TRBD1 or TRBD2 (5 bases each). CDR1 SEHNR and CDR2 FQNEAQ come from the germline V gene (reference sequence). The CDR3 totals 13 residues. Trimming removed 6 bases at V and 2 bases at J, with 11 bases between. The CDR3 nucleotides are TGTGCCAGCAGTTTGGGACGGACCTACGAGCAGTACTTC. Protein sequence: CASSLGRTYEQYF.

The gene calls are TRBV29-1 and TRBJ2-1; 7 nucleotides agree with TRBD2. Germline V gene sequence: CDR1 SQVTM, CDR2 ANQGSEA. This CDR3 contains 16 residues. Trimming took 3 bases from V and 2 from J; bases not matched to a gene: 10. The CDR3 loop reads CSVDLIGGSPYNEQFF. In nucleotides, the CDR3 is TGCAGCGTTGACCTGATAGGCGGGAGCCCCTACAATGAGCAGTTCTTC.

This clonotype was seen repeatedly, ten times or more. The rearrangement joins TRBV28 to TRBJ2-7; D uncertain. Germline V gene data show CDR1 as MDHEN and CDR2 as SYDVKM. V lost 3 bases, J lost 3 bases, and 12 bases lay in between. This CDR3 has 14 amino acids. The CDR3 loop is CASSFNPTGYEQYF. In DNA, the CDR3 is TGTGCCAGCAGTTTTAATCCGACCGGCTACGAGCAGTACTTC.

V is TRBV7-3 and J is TRBJ2-5, with D possibly matching TRBD2 (6 bases). Germline V CDR1 and CDR2: SGHTA, FQGTGA. This CDR3 region has 15 residues. Trimming shortened V by 2 bases and J by 5 bases, and 15 bases separated the two germline ends. The DNA of the CDR3 is TGTGCCAGCAGCTTAGTTGGGACTCCTGGGGAGACCCAGTACTTC. Its protein product is CASSLVGTPGETQYF.

This clonotype was recorded a few times. This chain joins TRBV25-1 and TRBJ1-1; D ambiguous. Germline V gives CDR1 MGHDK, CDR2 SYGVNS. Between the trimmed V and J ends, which lost 0 bases and 6 bases, there was a span of 8 bases. This CDR3 comprises 13 residues. CDR3 amino acids: CASSEYGRAEAFF. CDR3 sequence (DNA): TGTGCCAGCAGTGAATATGGGCGCGCTGAAGCTTTCTTT.

This sequence joins TRBV29-1 and TRBJ2-7; possibly TRBD1 for D (7 bases). The V end lost 5 bases, the J end lost 7 bases, and 21 bases lay between the germline ends. The length of the CDR3 is 14 residues. Germline lookup yields CDR1 SQVTM and CDR2 ANQGSEA. The CDR3 reads CSVQGGGDLGEQYF. DNA for the CDR3: TGCAGCGTTCAGGGGGGCGGGGACCTAGGAGAGCAGTACTTC.

In its sample, this clonotype was seen many times. V and J are TRBV12-3 or TRBV12-4 and TRBJ1-2; 7 positions agree with TRBD1. The CDR3 length is 14 residues. The V segment lost 4 bases and the J segment 5 bases; nucleotides outside the gene matches: 7. CDR3 DNA sequence: TGTGCCAGCAGTTCCGGGGACAGCTTTTATGGCTACACCTTC. This gives the protein CASSSGDSFYGYTF.

This clonotype was observed many times. The CDR3 reads CATQGRGNSYNEQFF. In nucleotides, the CDR3 is TGTGCCACCCAAGGCAGGGGGAACTCCTACAATGAGCAGTTCTTC. The chain recombines TRBV24-1 with TRBJ2-1; the match to TRBD1 covers 7 bases. Germline values: CDR1 KGHDR, CDR2 SFDVKD. CDR3 length: 15 residues. Trimming cost V 9 bases and J 0 bases; bases outside gene matches: 7.

This clonotype was observed a handful of times. The final CDR3 position lacks the conserved phenylalanine or tryptophan, pointing to a likely read error. The rearrangement uses TRBV11-1 and TRBJ2-7; 9 bases map to TRBD1. Germline lookup yields CDR1 SGHAT and CDR2 FQDESV (reference sequence). The ends lost 4 bases at V and 7 bases at J; junction bases unmatched: 8. The CDR3 contains 14 residues. In nucleotides, the CDR3 is TGTGCCAGCAGCTCCGGGACAGGGACGGTTGAGCAGTACTCC. Its translation is CASSSGTGTVEQYS.

This chain connects TRBV20-1 to TRBJ1-5; no firm D call. Trimming took 3 bases from V and 0 from J, leaving 9 bases between them. Germline CDR1 is DFQATT and CDR2 is SNEGSKA (reference sequence). The CDR3 extends over 14 amino acids. The CDR3 here is CSASSRDSNQPQHF. Written as DNA, the CDR3 is TGCAGTGCTAGTTCACGGGATAGCAATCAGCCCCAGCATTTT.

This clonotype was detected only a few times. V and J are TRBV27 and TRBJ2-2, with 7 bases that match TRBD1. The CDR3 length is 16 residues. J gave up 0 bases and V 3 bases, and 4 bases lay outside the gene matches. Germline-derived CDR1 and CDR2 are MNHEY and SMNVEV (reference sequence). The CDR3 region has the DNA TGTGCCAGCAGTTTGGGACAGACTGCGAACACCGGGGAGCTGTTTTTT. It encodes CASSLGQTANTGELFF.

CDR3 coding DNA: TGTGCCAGCAGCCCACCCACCAGGAGTTGGGAGCAGTTCTTC. This sequence encodes CASSPPTRSWEQFF. This chain uses TRBV11-2 with TRBJ2-1; D not resolved. Trimming removed 5 bases at V and 10 bases at J, with 18 bases between. The CDR3 is made up of 14 amino acids. Germline V gene sequence: CDR1 SGHAT, CDR2 FQNNGV.

Many counts were recorded for this clonotype. The rearrangement joins TRBV11-2 to TRBJ1-1; no firm D call. Trimming removed 1 base at V and 1 base at J, with 7 bases between. CDR3 length: 14 amino acids. Germline values: CDR1 SGHAT, CDR2 FQNNGV. This chain's CDR3 is CASSLVEGNTEAFF. In DNA form, the CDR3 reads TGTGCCAGCAGCTTAGTCGAGGGGAACACTGAAGCTTTCTTT.

The chain links TRBV7-2 to TRBJ2-7; 8 bases fit TRBD1. V was pared by 4 bases and J by 6 bases, with 11 bases of the junction left unmatched. This CDR3 region has 15 residues. Germline V CDR1 and CDR2: SGHTA, FQGNSA. The CDR3 DNA sequence: TGTGCCAGCAGCTCCGGACAGGGAGGTCGCCGCGAGCAGTACTTC. Amino acids: CASSSGQGGRREQYF.